The clone carrying this T cell receptor (beta chain) was seen only a few times. Antigen unknown. The sample belongs to a study of beta chain features in type 1 diabetes. About the study: All samples yielded roughly 100 million examined sorted cells. Study observations and caveats: TCRB CDR3s from Type 1 diabetes patients were moderately but significantly shorter in all four CD4+ subsets. Across patients, naive, central memory and Treg TCRB repertoires exhibited apparently greater similarity than was observed across healthy donors.

The germline CDR1 and CDR2 sequences are MNHNY and SVGAGI (reference sequence). Trimming took 6 bases from V and 4 from J, leaving 9 bases between them. The CDR3 totals 12 residues. CD4+ cells of the naive, central memory, regulatory and stem cell-like memory types were sorted via CD45RO/CCR7/CD25/CD127/CD95/CD27. Of the isolated RNA, all was reverse transcribed, and so the sequenced material was expressed TCRB transcripts. For naive, central memory and regulatory T cell samples, reads averaged about 3.5 million. The table came from immunoSEQ multiplex PCR; TCRdb's copy has only in-frame clones and leaves some out. The sample has about 150,000 clones, 7% to 9% seen once.

V and J are TRBV6-6 and TRBJ1-2; D gene uncertain. The sample comprised central memory CD4+ T cells from blood. The source is a man between 18 and 29 years old with type 1 diabetes. The CDR3, as DNA: TGTGCCAGCAGGTCGGCAGGCTATGGCTACACCTTC. Translated: CASRSAGYGYTF.